The 20 T cell receptor beta chains listed next were all sequenced from one sample in a study of blood T cells in healthy people across ages. It was with a sample-barcoded 5' primer and a J-beta primer mix that a second PCR of roughly 7 to 11 cycles was run. TCRdb re-derived calls from the 5' RACE reads in MiXCR, one entry per CDR3 protein. The sample consists of about 1.8 million distinct CDR3 sequences, just under 50% of them appearing once. The sample consisted of blood. These receptors were taken from a woman aged 40-49 years in good health.

The J gene is TRBJ1-4, the V gene TRBV15; D remains unclear. Trimming shortened V by 8 bases and J by 3 bases, and 10 bases separated the two germline ends. CDR1 is LNHNV, CDR2 YYDKDF, per germline (reference sequence). CDR3 length equals 13 residues. This chain's CDR3 is CATSDPPNEKLFF. CDR3 nucleotides: TGTGCCACCTCTGACCCCCCTAATGAAAAACTGTTTTTT.

The rearrangement uses TRBV29-1 and TRBJ1-1; no clear D gene. The length of the CDR3 is 12 residues. The V gene lost 7 bases and the J gene lost 1 base, with 10 bases spanning the gap. CDR1 is SQVTM and CDR2 is ANQGSEA in the germline V gene. This chain's CDR3 is CSARWENTEAFF. The CDR3 bases are TGCAGCGCTCGATGGGAGAACACTGAAGCTTTCTTT.

This clonotype was counted at least ten times. This chain uses TRBV7-9 with TRBJ2-1; D not resolved. Germline-derived CDR1 and CDR2 are SEHNR and FQNEAQ (reference sequence). V was clipped by 2 bases and J by 0 bases, with 5 bases between them. The CDR3 is made up of 14 amino acids. This CDR3 reads CASSLLSSYNEQFF. The CDR3, as DNA: TGTGCCAGCAGCTTACTAAGCTCCTACAATGAGCAGTTCTTC.

The V and J genes are TRBV18 and TRBJ2-5; weak D call: TRBD2 (5 bases). V gave up 0 bases and J gave up 3 bases, with 8 bases separating them. Germline values: CDR1 KGHSH, CDR2 LQKENI. The CDR3 has 14 residues. The CDR3 DNA reads as TGTGCCAGCTCACCACCGTTGAGGGAAGAGACCCAGTACTTC. It translates to CASSPPLREETQYF.

This clonotype showed up just once. This chain uses TRBV28 with TRBJ2-4, with TRBD2 as a possible D gene (6 bases). This CDR3 is 14 amino acids long. Per the germline V gene, CDR1 is MDHEN and CDR2 is SYDVKM. The V gene lost 6 bases and the J gene lost 9 bases, with 18 bases spanning the gap. The CDR3 nucleotides read TGTGCCAGCAGGGAGGGTGGGGTGTCCGCCATTCAGTACTTC. It yields the protein CASREGGVSAIQYF.

The V and J genes are TRBV11-2 and TRBJ1-4, with D uncertain. Germline values: CDR1 SGHAT, CDR2 FQNNGV. The CDR3 consists of 14 residues. The V end lost 5 bases, the J end lost 0 bases, and 7 bases lay between the germline ends. CDR3 coding DNA: TGTGCCAGCAGCGGGATGGCAACTAATGAAAAACTGTTTTTT. This codes for CASSGMATNEKLFF. Complete variable domain (other parts from reference TRBV11-2 and TRBJ1-4): EAGVAQSPRYKIIEKRQSVAFWCNPISGHATLYWYQQILGQGPKLLIQFQNNGVVDDSQLPKDRFSAERLKGVDSTLKIQPAKLEDSAVYLCASSGMATNEKLFFGSGTQLSVL.

The genes are TRBV7-3 and TRBJ2-1; D ambiguous. The germline V gene encodes CDR1 SGHTA and CDR2 FQGTGA. The CDR3 is made up of 16 amino acids. The ends were cut back, 5 bases at V and 7 bases at J, with 21 bases in the middle. CDR3 coding DNA: TGTGCCAGCAGCCCCCGAGTTCCCGGCTCGTCGAATGAGCAGTTCTTC. It specifies CASSPRVPGSSNEQFF.

The rearrangement links TRBV15 to TRBJ1-2; maybe TRBD1 (5 bases). The length of the CDR3 is 12 residues. The V gene's germline CDR1 is LNHNV and CDR2 YYDKDF (reference sequence). V was pared by 4 bases and J by 7 bases, with 10 bases between. CDR3 nucleotide sequence: TGTGCCACCAGCAAAGGGGTGGGTGGCTACACCTTC. The encoded protein is CATSKGVGGYTF.

The chain links TRBV29-1 to TRBJ2-7; no clear D gene. The CDR3 totals 16 residues. CDR1 and CDR2 from the germline V gene are SQVTM and ANQGSEA. V shed 3 bases and J shed 0 bases, with 18 bases lying between them. Here the CDR3 DNA reads TGCAGCGTTGATTTCCGGGCTCTCCGGAGCTCCTACGAGCAGTACTTC. It specifies CSVDFRALRSSYEQYF.

This chain's CDR3 is CASSYSRQGTYGYTF. The DNA of the CDR3 is TGTGCCAGCAGTTACTCGAGACAGGGTACATATGGCTACACCTTC. This chain connects TRBV6-5 to TRBJ1-2, with 7 positions matching TRBD1. This CDR3 spans 15 amino acids. V shed 0 bases and J 5 bases; nucleotides not matched to a gene: 6. Germline assignment: CDR1 MNHEY and CDR2 SVGAGI.

The rearrangement joins TRBV5-1 to TRBJ1-6; the D gene is possibly TRBD1 (5 bases). CDR3 length equals 18 residues. Germline-derived CDR1 and CDR2 are SGHRS and YFSETQ. V lost 1 base to trimming and J lost 5 bases, with 19 bases between them. The CDR3, as DNA: TGCGCCAGCAGCTTGTCGCAGGGAGGGATTACTAATAATTCACCCCTCCACTTT. Encoded protein: CASSLSQGGITNNSPLHF.

About this clonotype itself: One end of the junction fails to match germline, which may point to a read error. The chain has TRBV7-7 and TRBJ2-5; TRBD2 is a possible D gene (5 bases). CDR1 and CDR2 from the germline V gene are SSHAT and FNYEAQ (reference sequence). The CDR3 totals 13 residues. The CDR3 protein is CASSPRTDETQYF. For the CDR3, the DNA is TGTGCTAGCAGCCCCCGGACTGATGAGACCCAGTACTTC.

This clonotype was recorded a few times. The rearrangement links TRBV29-1 to TRBJ2-1; 8 nucleotides align to TRBD2. V trimming: 3 bases; J trimming: 6 bases; junction bases outside the gene matches: 7. The length of the CDR3 is 14 residues. Germline lookup yields CDR1 SQVTM and CDR2 ANQGSEA. The CDR3 loop reads CSVEGGGPSNEQFF. The CDR3 nucleotides read TGCAGCGTTGAGGGCGGGGGGCCCTCCAATGAGCAGTTCTTC.

The chain has TRBV7-2 and TRBJ2-4; perhaps D is TRBD1 or TRBD2 (5 bases each). Germline V lookup: CDR1 SGHTA, CDR2 FQGNSA. The CDR3 sequence is 14 residues long. V lost 3 bases and J lost 4, with 10 bases in between. CDR3 sequence: CASSFGGTKNIQYF. The CDR3 nucleotides are TGTGCCAGCAGCTTTGGGGGAACAAAAAACATTCAGTACTTC.

The rearrangement uses TRBV12-3 or TRBV12-4 and TRBJ2-1, with TRBD2 identical over 11 bases. The J call may be wrong; the DNA end is better matched by TRBJ2-7. The CDR3 has 16 amino acids. CDR3: CASSSPGTSGYNEQYF. CDR3 DNA: TGTGCCAGCAGTTCTCCTGGGACTAGCGGATACAATGAGCAGTACTTC.

V usage is TRBV5-1 and J usage is TRBJ2-3; possible D gene TRBD1, 6 bases. Per the germline V gene, CDR1 is SGHRS and CDR2 is YFSETQ. The CDR3 totals 16 residues. Trimming took 0 bases from V and 5 from J, leaving 16 bases between them. In DNA form, the CDR3 reads TGCGCCAGCAGCTTGGATCCGGGCAAAGGGGGAGATACGCAGTATTTT. Encoded protein: CASSLDPGKGGDTQYF.

The chain carries TRBV6-1 and TRBJ1-6; a possible D gene is TRBD1 (6 bases). The CDR3 is 16 residues long. Trimming shortened V by 5 bases and J by 9 bases, and 20 bases separated the two germline ends. Germline CDR1 is MNHNS and CDR2 is SASEGT. CDR3 DNA: TGTGCCAGCAGTAGAATCAGGGGATTAGGCGGTTCACCCCTCCACTTT. Protein: CASSRIRGLGGSPLHF.

The J gene is TRBJ2-5, the V gene TRBV20-1; D is ambiguous. Trimming cost V 3 bases and J 11 bases, with 13 bases left between them. This CDR3 is 11 amino acids long. Germline V gene sequence: CDR1 DFQATT, CDR2 SNEGSKA (reference sequence). The CDR3 DNA reads TGCAGTGCTAGTGGTTACAATGAGCAGTACTTC. This sequence encodes CSASGYNEQYF.

The genes are TRBV12-3 or TRBV12-4 and TRBJ2-5, with TRBD1 as a possible D gene (5 bases). This CDR3 contains 16 residues. Trimming took off 8 bases at V and 3 bases at J, with 22 bases between the two ends. The DNA for the CDR3 is TGTGCCAGCGGACGAGGCAGGGCTGGGGCAGAAGAGACCCAGTACTTC. Translating it yields CASGRGRAGAEETQYF.

The CDR3 DNA sequence: TGTGCCAGCAGTCTAACACGCTACAATGAGCAGTACTTC. Amino acids: CASSLTRYNEQYF. The V call is TRBV6-5, the J call TRBJ2-1; D unclear. The end of the DNA aligns better with TRBJ2-7, so the J call may be wrong. Germline loops: CDR1 MNHEY, CDR2 SVGAGI. The CDR3 runs 13 residues.